The text below deals with one TCR beta chain. The target of this receptor is not known. Base qualities are not recorded, but no much larger clone differs from it by a single base. From the cysteine through the phenylalanine, the CDR3 covers 13 amino acids. Here the CDR3 DNA is all that survives: 39 bases in frame from base 1. This entry belongs to a study of PD-L1 blockade in urothelial cancer (dated 2017 in TCRdb). Turning to the overall study: Therapy was started in the mid-2010s for all patients, and atezolizumab 1,200 mg was administered intravenously every 3 weeks. Twenty-five of 29 patients were males with bladder-origin urothelial cancer, and about 65% of the roughly 29 reported a prior smoking history. An ECOG performance status of 0 or 1 was recorded for the patients, and 0 to 3 prior chemotherapy regimens had been received by the patients. Blood samples were analyzed 3 weeks after the start of treatment (second dose) and 6 weeks after the start of treatment. A median of about 150,000 T cells and 85,000 or so unique TCRs was obtained from blood samples, and a median clonality of 0.080 was observed. The study was an exploratory multi-omic analysis of somatic, immune and clinical correlates of response to PD-L1 blockade with atezolizumab in urothelial cancer. TCR sequencing covered pretreatment tumor samples and matched, serially collected peripheral blood taken before and after atezolizumab treatment. Durable clinical benefit meant progression-free survival longer than 6 months, and TCR features were also tested against progression-free and overall survival. In the same patients who had TCR sequencing, pretreatment tumors also underwent whole exome sequencing and RNA sequencing. Durable clinical benefit was achieved by nine patients but not by the remaining 20. Pretreatment blood TCR-seq was available for nearly 30 patients, at least one posttreatment blood collection was obtained for approximately 24 patients, and tumor TCR-seq was available for approximately 24 patients.

The intended sense of this specimen's time point label: pretreatment peripheral blood. A cohort of some 29 patients with locally advanced or metastatic urothelial carcinoma, treated at Memorial Sloan Kettering on a trial protocol, was included. Peripheral blood mononuclear cells were collected pretreatment and during treatment, at between 1 and 8 total time points per patient. The Qiagen DNeasy Blood extraction kit was used to purify genomic DNA from total PBMCs and tumor samples. PBMCs were collected pretreatment and during treatment, and were isolated and stored as previously described. Synthetic TCR analog templates were spiked into each PCR to estimate absolute template abundance from read counts. The immunoSEQ assay used bias-controlled V and J gene primers to amplify TCRbeta CDR3 regions from genomic DNA. Sequencing of rearranged TCRbeta segments was done at approximately 20X coverage. The paper's data handling went like this. Clustering was used to correct sequencing errors, and CDR3s were annotated against IMGT so that V, D and J genes could be assigned. Downstream analyses used only productive TCRbeta rearrangements and left out out-of-frame or stop-codon sequences. To compute clonality, Shannon entropy was normalized by the log of the number of unique productive sequences and then subtracted from one. Clones differing between time points or between blood and tumor were identified using Fisher's exact test with Benjamini-Hochberg correction, with an adjusted p below 0.01 applied as the threshold. The immuneACCESS repertoire file appears here via TCRdb, limited to in-frame rearrangements. These files lack a portion of the clones; in checked studies, under half of the deficit traces to unresolved V genes, and the cause of the others is not known. The V and J calls and clone size were taken over from that table, and D and trimming were inferred from the DNA. This sample comprises approximately 50,000 clones, around four fifths of them detected only once. Roughly 1.4% of the sample lies in the top ten.

The paper's findings and limits, for the study overall: Small sample size (n ≈ 29) and many exploratory analyses mean the results are intended to be hypothesis-generating. Improved progression-free and overall survival was associated with having pretreatment peripheral blood TCR clonality below the median. Patients with durable benefit showed greater expansion of tumor-associated TCR clones in peripheral blood 3 weeks after starting treatment (n ≈ 20, p = 0.022).

The sequence was obtained from a man aged 50-60 years with urothelial cancer. Specimen: PBMCs, collected around atezolizumab (anti-PD-L1) treatment. Rearrangement joined TRBV21-1 to TRBJ1-2; TRBD1, the table's D call, was not compared with the DNA. TRBV21-1 counts as a pseudogene. The nucleotide sequence reads as follows: TGTGCCAGCAGCAGACAGGGGCTGGATGGCTACACCTTC. This sequence encodes CASSRQGLDGYTF.